The present TCR beta chain was sequenced within a study of shared clonotypes between healthy human individuals. General study points: Limitation of the genetic and exposure-history diversity represented came from the few donors.

Healthy and HIV-negative, the adult donors had no recent acute infections or vaccinations. Input per replicate PCR of unsorted PBMC was about 0.3 ug DNA, corresponding to 25,000 to 30,000 T cell genomes. Sequencing was performed on unsorted PBMC DNA using ten immunoSEQ deep assay plates. TCRdb's table, derived via immunoSEQ multiplex PCR, lists solely in-frame clones and lacks some. The sample has fewer than 500,000 clones, 75% to 80% seen once. Comments on this clone: Its antigen remains unidentified.

The CDR3 loop spans 17 amino acids. CDR1 SGHTA and CDR2 FQGNSA come from the germline V gene. Trimming pared 1 base from V and 2 bases from J, leaving 12 bases between. The rearrangement uses TRBV7-2 and TRBJ2-6; D not certain. Sequenced input: PBMCs. This sequence was found in a woman aged 40 to 50 in good health. Some clones in this sample may be carry-over from other donors' samples. DNA of the CDR3: TGTGCCAGCAGCTTAGGGGATCTTCCTCCTGGGGCCAACGTCCTGACTTTC. It yields the protein CASSLGDLPPGANVLTF.